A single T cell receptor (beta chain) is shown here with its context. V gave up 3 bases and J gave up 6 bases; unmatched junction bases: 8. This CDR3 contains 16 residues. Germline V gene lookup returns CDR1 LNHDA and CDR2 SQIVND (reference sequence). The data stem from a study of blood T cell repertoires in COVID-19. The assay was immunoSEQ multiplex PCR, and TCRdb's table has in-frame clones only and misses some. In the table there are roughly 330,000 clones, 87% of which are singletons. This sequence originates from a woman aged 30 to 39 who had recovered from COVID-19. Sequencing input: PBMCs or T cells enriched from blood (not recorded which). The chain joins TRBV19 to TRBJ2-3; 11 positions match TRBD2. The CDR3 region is CASSIPLAGGLDTQYF. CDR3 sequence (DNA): TGTGCCAGTAGTATTCCCCTAGCGGGGGGCTTGGATACGCAGTATTTT.